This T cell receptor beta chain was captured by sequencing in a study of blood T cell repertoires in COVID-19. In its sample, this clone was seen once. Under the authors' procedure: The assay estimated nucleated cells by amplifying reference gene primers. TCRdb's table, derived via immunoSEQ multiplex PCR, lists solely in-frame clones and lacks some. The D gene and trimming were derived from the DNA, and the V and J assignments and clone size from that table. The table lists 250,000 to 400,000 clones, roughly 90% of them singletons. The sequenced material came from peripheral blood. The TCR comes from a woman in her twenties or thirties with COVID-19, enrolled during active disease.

The CDR3 is CASSLNEYNEQFF. The CDR3 nucleotides are TGTGCCAGCAGCTTAAATGAGTACAATGAGCAGTTCTTC. V is TRBV11-3 and J is TRBJ2-1, with D hard to call. Trimming removed 2 bases from V and 4 bases from J, with 6 bases in between. Germline V lookup: CDR1 SGHNT, CDR2 YENEEA. This CDR3 comprises 13 residues.